The entry that follows covers one T cell receptor beta chain sequence. Its matching antigen is unknown. Sequencing targeted expressed TCRB transcripts, as all isolated RNA had been reverse transcribed. Method: immunoSEQ multiplex PCR; TCRdb's copy keeps in-frame clones and lacks some. Here the sample spans over 500,000 clones, roughly 16% being singletons. The sample belongs to a study of beta chain features in type 1 diabetes. Turning to the study itself: All samples together contributed 90 million to 130 million sorted cells for examination. Study-level findings and limits: The study found that naive, central memory and Treg TCRB repertoires appeared more similar in patients than in healthy donors.

V lost 2 bases, J lost 4 bases, and 8 bases lay in between. The CDR3 consists of 13 residues. Germline V lookup: CDR1 GTSNPN, CDR2 SVGIG (reference sequence). The V call is TRBV30, the J call TRBJ1-4; the D is unclear. The sequencing input was naive CD4+ T cells from blood. The source of this sequence is a young man in good health. CDR3 nucleotide sequence: TGTGCCTGGAGTCGTCAGTATAATGAAAAACTGTTTTTT. It codes for CAWSRQYNEKLFF.